This T cell receptor (beta chain) was documented in a study of blood T cell repertoires in COVID-19. Study information: Samples taken during acute and convalescent COVID-19 were collected in the United States, Italy and Spain. T cells, B-cell-depleted T cells, or PBMCs provided the cDNA or gDNA that served as material.

Individuals aged roughly 18 to 90 years were recruited from 20 to 25 US areas. Clinical histories supplied by participants themselves formed the basis of cohort assignment. Some clones are missing from TCRdb's copy, which holds only in-frame ones; the method was immunoSEQ multiplex PCR. The table has 350,000 to 450,000 clones, roughly nine tenths seen once. The source material was PBMCs or T cells enriched from blood (not recorded which). This receptor was obtained from a man under 40 who had recovered from COVID-19.

CDR3 bases: TGTGCCAGCAGCACCATAGACAGACCGAATTCACCCCTCCACTTT. Protein sequence: CASSTIDRPNSPLHF. The chain recombines TRBV9 with TRBJ1-6; D may be TRBD1 (5 bases). The CDR3 contains 15 residues. V was trimmed by 4 bases and J by 7 bases, leaving 15 bases between them. CDR1 and CDR2 from the germline V gene are SGDLS and YYNGEE.